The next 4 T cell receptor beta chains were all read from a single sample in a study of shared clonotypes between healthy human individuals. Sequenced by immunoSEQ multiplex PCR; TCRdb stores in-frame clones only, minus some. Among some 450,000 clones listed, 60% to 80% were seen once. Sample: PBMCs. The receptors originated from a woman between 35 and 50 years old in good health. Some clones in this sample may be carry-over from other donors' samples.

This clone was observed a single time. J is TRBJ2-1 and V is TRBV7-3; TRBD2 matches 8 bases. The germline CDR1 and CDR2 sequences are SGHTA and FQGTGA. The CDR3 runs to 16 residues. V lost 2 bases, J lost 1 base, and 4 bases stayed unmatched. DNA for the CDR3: TGTGCCAGCAGCTTACGGCCGGGAGGGTCCTACAATGAGCAGTTCTTC. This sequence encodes CASSLRPGGSYNEQFF.

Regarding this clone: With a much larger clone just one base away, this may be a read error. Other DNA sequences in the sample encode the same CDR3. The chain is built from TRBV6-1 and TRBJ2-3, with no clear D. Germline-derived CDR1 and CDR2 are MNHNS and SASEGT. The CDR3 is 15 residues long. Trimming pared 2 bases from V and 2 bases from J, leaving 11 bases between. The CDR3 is CASSETTKATDTQYF. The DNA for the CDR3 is TGTGCCAGCAGTGAAACTACCAAGGCCACAGATACGCAGTATTTT.

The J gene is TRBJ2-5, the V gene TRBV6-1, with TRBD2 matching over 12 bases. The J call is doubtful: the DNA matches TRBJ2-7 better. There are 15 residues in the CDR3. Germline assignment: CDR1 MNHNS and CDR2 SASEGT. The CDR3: CASSETSGSSYEQYF. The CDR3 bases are TGTGCCAGCAGTGAGACTAGCGGGAGCTCCTACGAGCAGTACTTC.

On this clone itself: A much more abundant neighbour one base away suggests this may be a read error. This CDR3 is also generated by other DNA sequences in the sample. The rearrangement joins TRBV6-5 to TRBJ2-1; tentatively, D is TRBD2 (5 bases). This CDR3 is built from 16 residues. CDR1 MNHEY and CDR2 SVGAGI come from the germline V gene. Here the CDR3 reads CASSYSGGGSYNEQFF. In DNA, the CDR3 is TGTGCCAGCAGTTACTCGGGCGGAGGCTCCTACAATGAGCAATTCTTC.